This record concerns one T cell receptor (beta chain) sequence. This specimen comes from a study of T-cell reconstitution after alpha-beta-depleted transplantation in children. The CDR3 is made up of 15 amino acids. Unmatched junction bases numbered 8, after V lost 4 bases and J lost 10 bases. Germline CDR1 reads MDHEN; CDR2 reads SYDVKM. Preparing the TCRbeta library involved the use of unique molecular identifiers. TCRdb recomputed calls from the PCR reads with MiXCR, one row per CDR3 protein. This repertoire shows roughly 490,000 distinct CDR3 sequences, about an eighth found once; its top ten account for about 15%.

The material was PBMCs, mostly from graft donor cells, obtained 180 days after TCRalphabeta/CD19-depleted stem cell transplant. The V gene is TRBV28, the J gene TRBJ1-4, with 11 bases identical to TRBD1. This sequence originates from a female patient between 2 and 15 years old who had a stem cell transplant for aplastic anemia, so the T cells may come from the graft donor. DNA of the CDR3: TGTGCCAGCAGTTCCTCCGGGACAGGGGGTCTAAAACTGTTTTTT. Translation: CASSSSGTGGLKLFF.